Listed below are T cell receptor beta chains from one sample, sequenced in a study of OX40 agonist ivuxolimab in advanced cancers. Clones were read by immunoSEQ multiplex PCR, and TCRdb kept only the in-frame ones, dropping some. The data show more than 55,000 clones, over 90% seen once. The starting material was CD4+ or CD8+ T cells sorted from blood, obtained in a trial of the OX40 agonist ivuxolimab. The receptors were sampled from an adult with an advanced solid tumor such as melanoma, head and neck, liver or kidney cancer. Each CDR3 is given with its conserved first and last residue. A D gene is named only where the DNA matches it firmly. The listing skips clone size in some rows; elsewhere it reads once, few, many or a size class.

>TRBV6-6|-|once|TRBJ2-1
TGTGCCAGCAGTTACTCCTCCTACAATGAGCAGTTCTTC
CASSYSSYNEQFF
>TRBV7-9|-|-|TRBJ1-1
TGTGCCAGCAGTCCCACCGAAGGTCTGGCTTTCTTT
CASSPTEGLAFF
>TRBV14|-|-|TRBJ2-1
TGTGCCAGCAGCCAAGTAACAGGACAGAGCTCCTACAATGAGCAGTTCTTC
CASSQVTGQSSYNEQFF
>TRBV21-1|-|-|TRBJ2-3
TGTGCCAGCAGCAAAGCGCGGGAGAGGGGTACAGATACGCAGTATTTT
CASSKARERGTDTQYF
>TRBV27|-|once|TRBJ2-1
TGTGCCAGCAGTTTAGGATCTGGCTCCTACAATGAGCAGTTCTTC
CASSLGSGSYNEQFF
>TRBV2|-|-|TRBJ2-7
TGTGCCAGCAGTGAAACAGGGCCGGGAGAGCAGTACTTC
CASSETGPGEQYF
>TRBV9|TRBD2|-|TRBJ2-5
TGTGCCAGCAGCTTCGGGACTAGCGGGGGGGTAGAGACCCAGTACTTC
CASSFGTSGGVETQYF
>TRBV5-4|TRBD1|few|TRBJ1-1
TGTGCCAGCAGAGTAACAGGGGTAGGGACTGAAGCTTTCTTT
CASRVTGVGTEAFF
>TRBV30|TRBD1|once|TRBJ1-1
TGTGCCTGGAGTGACAGGGGTACTGAAGCTTTCTTT
CAWSDRGTEAFF
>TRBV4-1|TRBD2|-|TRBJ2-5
TGCGCCAGCAGTGCAACCCTAGCGGGAGGAATGGTGGAAGAGACCCAGTACTTC
CASSATLAGGMVEETQYF
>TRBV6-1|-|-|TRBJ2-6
TGTGCCAGCCTAACAGGGTACTCTGGGGCCAACGTCCTGACTTTC
CASLTGYSGANVLTF
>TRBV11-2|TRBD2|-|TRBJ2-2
TGTGCCAGCAGCTTATCACTAGCGGGTAACACCGGGGAGCTGTTTTTT
CASSLSLAGNTGELFF
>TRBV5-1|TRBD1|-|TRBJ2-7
TGCGCCAGCAGCTTTCGACAGGGGGTTTTCCACGAGCAGTACTTC
CASSFRQGVFHEQYF
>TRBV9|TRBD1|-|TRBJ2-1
TGTGCCAGTAACCGGGACAGCTCCTACAATGAGCAGTTCTTC
CASNRDSSYNEQFF
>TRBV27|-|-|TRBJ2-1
TGTGCCAGCACATGGGGTAGAGGAAATGAGCAGTTCTTC
CASTWGRGNEQFF
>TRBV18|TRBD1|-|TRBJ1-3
TGTGCCAGCTCAACAGGGGATTCCTCTGGAAACACCATATATTTT
CASSTGDSSGNTIYF
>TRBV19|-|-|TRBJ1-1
TGTGCCAGTCACGGGACAACGGGCTCTGAAGCTTTCTTT
CASHGTTGSEAFF
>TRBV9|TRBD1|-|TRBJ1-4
TGTGCCAGCAGCGTAGGGGACAGTAATGAAAAACTGTTTTTT
CASSVGDSNEKLFF
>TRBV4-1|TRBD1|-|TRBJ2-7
TGCGCCAGCAGCCAAGGTCCTGACAGGGAAACCTACGAGCAGTACTTC
CASSQGPDRETYEQYF
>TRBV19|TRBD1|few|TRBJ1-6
TGTGCCAGTAGTTTTGGTCTCGAACAGGGGAGGTCACCCCTCCACTTT
CASSFGLEQGRSPLHF
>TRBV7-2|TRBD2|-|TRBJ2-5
TGTGCCAGCAGCTTCGAGATAGCGGGGGGGAGTTGCGAGACCCAGTACTTC
CASSFEIAGGSCETQYF
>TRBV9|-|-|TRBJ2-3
TGTGCCAGCAGCCCCCCGCAGGCCACAGATACGCAGTATTTT
CASSPPQATDTQYF
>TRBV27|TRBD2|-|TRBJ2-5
TGTGCCACCCGCCCCGGGGGGGGCCAAGAGACCCAGTACTTC
CATRPGGGQETQYF
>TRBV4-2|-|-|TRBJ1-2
TGTGCCAGCAGCCTGAACTATGGCTACACCTTC
CASSLNYGYTF
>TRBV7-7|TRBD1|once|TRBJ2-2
TGTGCCAGCAGCTTCGGGACAGGGGACACCGGGGAGCTGTTTTTT
CASSFGTGDTGELFF
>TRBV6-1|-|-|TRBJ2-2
TGTGCCAGCAGTGATAAGGAGAACGGGGAGCTGTTTTTT
CASSDKENGELFF
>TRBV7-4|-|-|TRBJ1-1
TGTGCCAGCAGCCCGATTACAGGGAACACTGAAGCTTTCTTT
CASSPITGNTEAFF
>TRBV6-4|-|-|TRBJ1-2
TGTGCCAGCAGTGAAGGTTCAGAGACAATATACTACACCTTC
CASSEGSETIYYTF
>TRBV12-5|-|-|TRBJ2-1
TGTGCTAGTGGTTTGCGACGGGGACGAAATGAGCAGTTCTTC
CASGLRRGRNEQFF
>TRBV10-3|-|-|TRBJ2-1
TGTGCCACGACCCGTACCAGCTCCTACAATGAGCAGTTCTTC
CATTRTSSYNEQFF
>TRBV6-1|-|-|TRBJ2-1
TGTGCCAGCAGTGAAGATCCGGGATCGGGAAATGAGCAGTTCTTC
CASSEDPGSGNEQFF
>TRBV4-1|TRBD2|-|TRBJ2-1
TGCGCCAGCAGCCAAGTCGGCGGGGGGGGATACAATGAGCAGTTCTTC
CASSQVGGGGYNEQFF
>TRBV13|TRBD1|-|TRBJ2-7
TGTGCCAGCAGCTCCGGACAGGGATGGTACGAGCAGTACTTC
CASSSGQGWYEQYF